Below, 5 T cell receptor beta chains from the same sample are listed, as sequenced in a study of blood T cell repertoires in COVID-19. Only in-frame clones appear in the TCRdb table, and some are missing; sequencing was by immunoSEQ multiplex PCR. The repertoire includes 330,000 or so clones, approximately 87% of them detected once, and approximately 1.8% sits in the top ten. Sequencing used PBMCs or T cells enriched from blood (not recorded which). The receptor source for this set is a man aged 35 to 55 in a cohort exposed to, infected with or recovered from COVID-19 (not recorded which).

The CDR3 region is CASSFGRERRETQYF. The CDR3 bases are TGTGCCAGCAGTTTTGGGCGGGAGAGGAGGGAGACCCAGTACTTC. The chain recombines TRBV28 with TRBJ2-5; TRBD2 matches 7 bases. The V gene's germline CDR1 is MDHEN and CDR2 SYDVKM. The CDR3 covers 15 residues. The V segment lost 3 bases and the J segment 5 bases; nucleotides outside the gene matches: 9. Full variable domain (missing parts from reference TRBV28 and TRBJ2-5): DVKVTQSSRYLVKRTGEKVFLECVQDMDHENMFWYRQDPGLGLRLIYFSYDVKMKEKGDIPEGYSVSREKKERFSLILESASTNQTSMYLCASSFGRERRETQYFGPGTRLLVL.

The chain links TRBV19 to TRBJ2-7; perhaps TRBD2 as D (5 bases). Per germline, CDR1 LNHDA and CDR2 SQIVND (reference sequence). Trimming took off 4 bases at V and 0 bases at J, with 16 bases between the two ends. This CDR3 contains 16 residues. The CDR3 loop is CASSNGWRSDSYEQYF. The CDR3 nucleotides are TGTGCCAGTAGTAACGGTTGGAGGTCCGACTCCTACGAGCAGTACTTC. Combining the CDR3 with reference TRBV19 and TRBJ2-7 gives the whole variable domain DGGITQSPKYLFRKEGQNVTLSCEQNLNHDAMYWYRQDPGQGLRLIYYSQIVNDFQKGDIAEGYSVSREKKESFPLTVTSAQKNPTAFYLCASSNGWRSDSYEQYFGPGTRLTVT.

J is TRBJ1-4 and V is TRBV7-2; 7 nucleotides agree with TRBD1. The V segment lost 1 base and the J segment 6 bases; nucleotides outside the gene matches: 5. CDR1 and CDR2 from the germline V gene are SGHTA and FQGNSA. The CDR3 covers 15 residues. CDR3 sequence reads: CASSLEQGLYEKLFF. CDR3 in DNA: TGTGCCAGCAGCTTAGAACAGGGGCTTTATGAAAAACTGTTTTTT.

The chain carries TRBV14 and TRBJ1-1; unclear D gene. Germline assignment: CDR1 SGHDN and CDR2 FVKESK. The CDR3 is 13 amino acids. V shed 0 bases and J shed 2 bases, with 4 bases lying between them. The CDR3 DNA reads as TGTGCCAGCAGCCAAGATTATAACACTGAAGCTTTCTTT. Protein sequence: CASSQDYNTEAFF.

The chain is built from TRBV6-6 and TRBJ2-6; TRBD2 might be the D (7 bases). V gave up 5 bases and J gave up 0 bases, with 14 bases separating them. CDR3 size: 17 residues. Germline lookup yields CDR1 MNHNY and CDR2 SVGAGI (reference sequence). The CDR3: CASSPRGANSGANVLTF. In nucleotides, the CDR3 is TGTGCCAGCAGTCCTCGGGGGGCCAACTCTGGGGCCAACGTCCTGACTTTC.